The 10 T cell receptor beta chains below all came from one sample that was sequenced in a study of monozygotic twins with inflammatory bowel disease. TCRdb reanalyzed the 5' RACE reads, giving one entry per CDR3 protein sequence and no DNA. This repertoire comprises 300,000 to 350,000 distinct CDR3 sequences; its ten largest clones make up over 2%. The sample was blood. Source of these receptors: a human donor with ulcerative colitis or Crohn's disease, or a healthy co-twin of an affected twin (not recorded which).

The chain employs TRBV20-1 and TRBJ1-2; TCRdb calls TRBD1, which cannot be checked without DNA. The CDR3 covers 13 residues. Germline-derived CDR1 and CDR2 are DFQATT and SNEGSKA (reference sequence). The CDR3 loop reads CSADRDTNYGYTF.

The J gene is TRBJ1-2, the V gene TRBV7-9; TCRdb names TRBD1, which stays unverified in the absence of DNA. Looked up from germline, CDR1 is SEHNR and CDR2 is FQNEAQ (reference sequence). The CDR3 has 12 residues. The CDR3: CASRAGIGGYTF.

CDR3 sequence reads: CASSLAWATTTGAAQYF. The V call is TRBV5-1, the J call TRBJ2-7; the D call of TRBD1 rests on TCRdb alone, since no DNA is present to check it. Germline V gene data show CDR1 as SGHRS and CDR2 as YFSETQ. The CDR3 is 17 residues long.

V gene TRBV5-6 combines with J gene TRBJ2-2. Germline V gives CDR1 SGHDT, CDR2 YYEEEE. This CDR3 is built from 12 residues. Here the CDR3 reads CASSPPWGELFF.

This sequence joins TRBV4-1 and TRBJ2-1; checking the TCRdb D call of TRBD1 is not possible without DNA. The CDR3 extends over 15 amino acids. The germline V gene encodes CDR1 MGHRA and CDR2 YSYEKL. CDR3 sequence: CASSQDPDSANEQFF.

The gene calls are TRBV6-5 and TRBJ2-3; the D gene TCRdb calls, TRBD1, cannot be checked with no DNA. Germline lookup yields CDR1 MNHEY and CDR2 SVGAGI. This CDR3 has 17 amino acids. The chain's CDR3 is CASSSGRGGGPTDTQYF.

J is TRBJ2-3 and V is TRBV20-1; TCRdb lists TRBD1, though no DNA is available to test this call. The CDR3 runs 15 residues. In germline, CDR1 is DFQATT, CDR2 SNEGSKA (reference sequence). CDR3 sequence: CSANSPLFSTDTQYF.

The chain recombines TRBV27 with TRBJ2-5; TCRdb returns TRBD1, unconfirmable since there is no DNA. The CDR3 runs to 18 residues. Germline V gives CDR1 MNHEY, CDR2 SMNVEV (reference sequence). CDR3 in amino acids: CASSSPYRGHPPQETQYF.

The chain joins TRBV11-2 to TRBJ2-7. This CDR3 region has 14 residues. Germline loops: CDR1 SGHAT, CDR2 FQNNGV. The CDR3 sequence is CASSAFTGPLGQYF. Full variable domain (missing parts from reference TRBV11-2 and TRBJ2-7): EAGVAQSPRYKIIEKRQSVAFWCNPISGHATLYWYQQILGQGPKLLIQFQNNGVVDDSQLPKDRFSAERLKGVDSTLKIQPAKLEDSAVYLCASSAFTGPLGQYFGPGTRLTVT.

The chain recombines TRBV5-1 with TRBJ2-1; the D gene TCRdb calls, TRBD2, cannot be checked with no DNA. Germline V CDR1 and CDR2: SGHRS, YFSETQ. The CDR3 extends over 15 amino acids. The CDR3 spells CASSLSSGSPNEQFF. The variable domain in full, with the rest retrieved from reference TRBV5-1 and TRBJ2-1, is KAGVTQTPRYLIKTRGQQVTLSCSPISGHRSVSWYQQTPGQGLQFLFEYFSETQRNKGNFPGRFSGRQFSNSRSEMNVSTLELGDSALYLCASSLSSGSPNEQFFGPGTRLTVL.